This note documents a single TCR beta chain sequence. Its specificity is not known. The sample comes from a study of early stage breast cancer tumors. Study-wide points: Compared with adjacent normal breast tissue, tumors showed roughly 2.4-fold greater T cell density and higher clonality. Unsorted bulk genomic DNA sequencing lacked pairing and functional marker data.

Each sample had two DNA replicates, 0.5 ug blood or approximately 1.5 ug tissue. The assay was immunoSEQ multiplex PCR, and TCRdb's table has in-frame clones only and misses some. Here the sample spans thousands of clones, roughly 68% being singletons. The CDR3 runs to 12 residues. Looked up from germline, CDR1 is MNHNS and CDR2 is SASEGT. The V end lost 7 bases, the J end lost 7 bases, and 8 bases lay between the germline ends. The V call is TRBV6-1, the J call TRBJ1-6; no clear D. The source of this sequence is a person between 60 and 69 years old with breast cancer. Material: normal breast tissue next to the tumor. CDR3 region: CASTARNSPLHF. CDR3 nucleotides: TGTGCCAGCACGGCCAGAAATTCACCCCTCCACTTT.